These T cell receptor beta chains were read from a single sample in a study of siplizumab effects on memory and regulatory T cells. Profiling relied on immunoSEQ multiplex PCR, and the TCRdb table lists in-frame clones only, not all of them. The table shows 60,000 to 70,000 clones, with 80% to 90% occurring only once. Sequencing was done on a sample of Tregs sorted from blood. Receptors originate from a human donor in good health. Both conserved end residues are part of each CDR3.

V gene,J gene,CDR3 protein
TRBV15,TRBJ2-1,CATSRGQGAGTNEQFF
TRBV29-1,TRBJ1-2,CSAVGTGYGYTF
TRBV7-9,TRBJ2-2,CASSHLRGHTGELFF
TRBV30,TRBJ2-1,CAWRFPTSGSVNEQFF
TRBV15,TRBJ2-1,CATSSIGAFSSYNEQFF
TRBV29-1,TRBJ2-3,CSATSTDTQYF
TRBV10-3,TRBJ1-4,CATMDPTTNEKLFF
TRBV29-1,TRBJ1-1,CSVATSGEAFF
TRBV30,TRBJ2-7,CAWRGGGRHYEQYF
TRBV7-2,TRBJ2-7,CASSQSSFYEQYF
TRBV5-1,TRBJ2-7,CASSLSYRGMSYEQYF
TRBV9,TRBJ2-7,CASSAGTVPYEQYF
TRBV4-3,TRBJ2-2,CASSQADWSNTGELFF
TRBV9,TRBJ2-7,CASSVGVVRGYEQYF
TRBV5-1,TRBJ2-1,CASSQTRTEQFF
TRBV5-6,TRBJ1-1,CASSFTGYTEAFF
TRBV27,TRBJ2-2,CASSFVHFTGTGELFF
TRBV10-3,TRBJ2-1,CAISSGQVGGYYEQFF
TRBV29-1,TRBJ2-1,CSVELTSGRNEQFF
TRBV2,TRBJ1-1,CASVRGWSTEAFF
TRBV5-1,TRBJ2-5,CASARGGRRGETQYF
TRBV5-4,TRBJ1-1,CASTQTGTNTEAFF
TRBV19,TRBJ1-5,CASSIVGQPQHF
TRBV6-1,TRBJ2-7,CASSEVRTGRSSYEQYF
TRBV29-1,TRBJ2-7,CSAGQGVYEQYF
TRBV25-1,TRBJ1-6,CASTLNAGGEPLHF
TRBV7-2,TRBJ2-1,CASSLPWTSGRNNEQFF
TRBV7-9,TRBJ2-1,CASSFKREWNEQFF
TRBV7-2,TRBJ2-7,CASSLGPGRYEQYF
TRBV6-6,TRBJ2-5,CASTPGGETQYF
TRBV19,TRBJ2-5,CASSIGGFQETQYF
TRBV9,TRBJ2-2,CASSVTKANTGELFF
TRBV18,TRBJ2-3,CASSPTRGGTSGYFTDTQYF
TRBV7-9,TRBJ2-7,CASSPRNRERAYEQYF
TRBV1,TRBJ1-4,CTSSQDGGGNEKLFF
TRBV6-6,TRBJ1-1,CASSTTENTEAFF
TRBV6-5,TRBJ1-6,CASRRDTINSPLHF
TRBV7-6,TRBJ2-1,CASSLVGLAAEQFF
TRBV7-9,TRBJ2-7,CASSLQAREQYF
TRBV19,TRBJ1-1,CASRFPDSRAFF
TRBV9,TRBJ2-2,CASSTHTGELFF